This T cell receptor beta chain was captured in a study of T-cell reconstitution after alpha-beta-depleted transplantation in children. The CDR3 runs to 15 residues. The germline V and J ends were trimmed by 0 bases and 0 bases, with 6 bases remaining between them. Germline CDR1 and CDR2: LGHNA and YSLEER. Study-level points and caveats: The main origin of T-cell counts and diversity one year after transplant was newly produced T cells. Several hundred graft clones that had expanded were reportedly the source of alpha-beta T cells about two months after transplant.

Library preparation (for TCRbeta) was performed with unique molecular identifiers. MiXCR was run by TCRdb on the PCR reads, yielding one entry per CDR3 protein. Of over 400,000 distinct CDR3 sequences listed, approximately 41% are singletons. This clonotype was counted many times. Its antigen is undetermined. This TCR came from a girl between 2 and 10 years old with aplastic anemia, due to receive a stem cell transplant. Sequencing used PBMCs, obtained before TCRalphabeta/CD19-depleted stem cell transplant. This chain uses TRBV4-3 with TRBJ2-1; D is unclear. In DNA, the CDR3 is TGCGCCAGCAGCCAAGATCGAAGCTCCTACAATGAGCAGTTCTTC. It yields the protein CASSQDRSSYNEQFF.